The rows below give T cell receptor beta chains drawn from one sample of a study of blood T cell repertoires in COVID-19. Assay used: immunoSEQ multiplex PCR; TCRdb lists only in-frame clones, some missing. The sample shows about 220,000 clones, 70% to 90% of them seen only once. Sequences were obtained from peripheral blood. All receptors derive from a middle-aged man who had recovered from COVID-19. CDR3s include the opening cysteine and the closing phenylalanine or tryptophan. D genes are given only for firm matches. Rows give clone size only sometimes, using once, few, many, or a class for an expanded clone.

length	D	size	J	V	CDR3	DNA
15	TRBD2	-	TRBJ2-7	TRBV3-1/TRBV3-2	CASSQLAGVRGEQYF	TGTGCCAGCAGCCAACTAGCGGGAGTGAGGGGCGAGCAGTACTTC
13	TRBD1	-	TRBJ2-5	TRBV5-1	CASSAGTEQTQYF	TGCGCCAGCAGCGCAGGGACAGAACAGACCCAGTACTTC
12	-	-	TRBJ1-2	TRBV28	CASSLEGYGYTF	TGTGCCAGCAGTTTGGAGGGCTATGGCTACACCTTC
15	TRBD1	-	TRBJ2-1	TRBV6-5	CASRTDRGSYNEQFF	TGTGCCAGCAGAACCGACAGGGGCTCCTACAATGAGCAGTTCTTC
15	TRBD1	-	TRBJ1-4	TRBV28	CASSFRGQGVEKLFF	TGTGCCAGCAGTTTCCGGGGACAGGGAGTTGAAAAACTGTTTTTT
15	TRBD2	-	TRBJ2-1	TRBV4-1	CASSQLAGVDGEQFF	TGCGCCAGCAGCCAGCTAGCGGGAGTGGATGGTGAGCAGTTCTTC
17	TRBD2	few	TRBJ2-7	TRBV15	CATSRESTSGSRYEQYF	TGTGCCACCAGCAGAGAATCGACTAGCGGGAGTAGGTACGAGCAGTACTTC
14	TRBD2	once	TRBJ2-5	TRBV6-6	CASSPGGVQETQYF	TGTGCCAGCAGCCCGGGGGGGGTCCAAGAGACCCAGTACTTC
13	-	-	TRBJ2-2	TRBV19	CASWGRVTGELFF	TGTGCCAGTTGGGGGCGCGTCACCGGGGAGCTGTTTTTT
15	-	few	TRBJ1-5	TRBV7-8	CASSVREGAGQPQHF	TGTGCCAGCAGCGTTAGGGAGGGCGCCGGGCAGCCCCAGCATTTT
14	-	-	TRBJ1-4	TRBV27	CASSLFRTDEKLFF	TGTGCCAGCAGTTTATTTAGGACAGATGAAAAACTGTTTTTT
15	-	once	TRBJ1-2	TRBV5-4	CASSLAWGATYGYTF	TGTGCCAGCAGCTTGGCGTGGGGCGCAACCTATGGCTACACCTTC
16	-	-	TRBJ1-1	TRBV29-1	CSGRGARGNPNTEAFF	TGCAGCGGACGAGGGGCCAGGGGAAATCCGAACACTGAAGCTTTCTTT